The 19 T cell receptor beta chains below were found in one sample sequenced in a study of blood T cell repertoires in COVID-19. The assay was immunoSEQ multiplex PCR, and TCRdb's table has in-frame clones only and misses some. The sample carries under 250,000 clones, roughly four fifths recorded once. The specimen was peripheral blood. Source of these receptors: a man younger than 45 who had recovered from COVID-19.

This clone was observed a few times. J is TRBJ2-1 and V is TRBV5-8; no definite D call. Germline loops: CDR1 SGHTS, CDR2 YDEGEE. With 1 base removed from V and 4 bases from J, the gap between germline ends came to 9 bases. The CDR3 spans 14 residues. The CDR3, as DNA: TGTGCCAGCAGCTTGATGAGTTTTTACAATGAGCAGTTCTTC. Its translation is CASSLMSFYNEQFF.

The chain joins TRBV23-1 to TRBJ1-5; TRBD1 might be the D (5 bases). TRBV23-1 counts as an open reading frame of uncertain function. This CDR3 spans 13 amino acids. The germline V and J ends were trimmed by 11 bases and 6 bases, with 17 bases remaining between them. The CDR3 protein is CAAPGCWSQPQHF. In nucleotides, the CDR3 is TGCGCCGCCCCAGGGTGTTGGAGTCAGCCCCAGCATTTT.

This sequence joins TRBV19 and TRBJ2-3; 7 nucleotides agree with TRBD2. The CDR3 is made up of 14 amino acids. Germline V CDR1 and CDR2: LNHDA, SQIVND (reference sequence). V gave up 3 bases and J gave up 4 bases; unmatched junction bases: 4. This CDR3 reads CASSMGLAADTQYF. The CDR3 DNA is TGTGCCAGTAGTATGGGGCTAGCGGCAGATACGCAGTATTTT.

The chain uses TRBV6-5 and TRBJ1-3; D is unclear. Between the trimmed V and J ends, which lost 6 bases and 0 bases, there was a span of 12 bases. The CDR3 contains 15 residues. Germline V lookup: CDR1 MNHEY, CDR2 SVGAGI. The CDR3 sequence: CASRGLQSSGNTIYF. The CDR3 DNA follows: TGTGCCAGCAGAGGACTCCAGAGCTCTGGAAACACCATATATTTT.

The chain links TRBV6-5 to TRBJ1-5, with D possibly being TRBD1 (5 bases). Germline V gene data show CDR1 as MNHEY and CDR2 as SVGAGI. V lost 5 bases, J lost 4 bases, and 9 bases lay in between. This CDR3 comprises 13 residues. DNA for the CDR3: TGTGCCAGCAGTCCACAGGAAAATCAGCCCCAGCATTTT. It is translated as CASSPQENQPQHF.

The chain employs TRBV4-2 and TRBJ2-1; TRBD2 aligns across 12 bases. Germline V CDR1 and CDR2: LGHNA, YNFKEQ. The CDR3 covers 17 residues. Trimming removed 5 bases from V and 4 bases from J; junction bases left unmatched: 9. The DNA of the CDR3 is TGTGCCAGCAGCTCTAACCCTAGCGGGGGGGGGTACAATGAGCAGTTCTTC. Translated, it gives CASSSNPSGGGYNEQFF.

V and J are TRBV4-1 and TRBJ1-1, with D unresolved. Germline assignment: CDR1 MGHRA and CDR2 YSYEKL. This CDR3 contains 16 residues. V lost 0 bases to trimming and J lost 4 bases, with 15 bases between them. The CDR3 DNA reads TGCGCCAGCAGCCAAGATGGATCCGGACGGGGCACTGAAGCTTTCTTT. It yields the protein CASSQDGSGRGTEAFF.

This clone was detected only once. The chain is built from TRBV5-8 and TRBJ2-2; 11 nucleotides agree with TRBD1. The CDR3 contains 15 residues. Germline V gives CDR1 SGHTS, CDR2 YDEGEE. V shed 6 bases and J 7 bases; nucleotides not matched to a gene: 8. The CDR3 sequence: CASILGQGAYGELFF. Here the CDR3 DNA reads TGTGCCAGCATCCTTGGACAGGGGGCTTACGGGGAGCTGTTTTTT.

This chain joins TRBV5-4 and TRBJ2-3; 10 bases fit TRBD2. J gave up 0 bases and V 0 bases, and 1 base lay outside the gene matches. The CDR3 is 16 amino acids. Germline V gene data show CDR1 as SGHNT and CDR2 as YYREEE (reference sequence). Written as DNA, the CDR3 is TGTGCCAGCAGCTTGGAGCGGGGGGGTAGCACAGATACGCAGTATTTT. Its protein is CASSLERGGSTDTQYF.

This chain uses TRBV7-6 with TRBJ2-1; 10 positions match TRBD2. Germline lookup yields CDR1 SGHVS and CDR2 FNYEAQ. This CDR3 has 16 amino acids. V trimming: 5 bases; J trimming: 7 bases; junction bases outside the gene matches: 11. CDR3 sequence (DNA): TGTGCCAGCAGCCCCGCCCCCGCTAGCGGGGGTAATGAGCAGTTCTTC. It codes for CASSPAPASGGNEQFF.

CDR3 residues: CATERGGWNTGELFF. CDR3 sequence (DNA): TGTGCCACCGAGAGGGGGGGATGGAACACCGGGGAGCTGTTTTTT. V usage is TRBV5-6 and J usage is TRBJ2-2; D possibly corresponds to TRBD2 (7 bases). Between the trimmed V and J ends, which lost 9 bases and 1 base, there was a span of 16 bases. The length of the CDR3 is 15 residues. CDR1 and CDR2 (germline): SGHDT, YYEEEE.

The rearrangement uses TRBV12-3 or TRBV12-4 and TRBJ1-2; possible D gene TRBD1, 6 bases. V gave up 6 bases and J gave up 2 bases, with 10 bases separating them. The CDR3 sequence is 13 residues long. The chain's CDR3 is CASSKGQNYGYTF. CDR3 nucleotides: TGTGCCAGCAGCAAAGGACAGAACTATGGCTACACCTTC.

The chain recombines TRBV7-2 with TRBJ2-1; 7 nucleotides line up with TRBD2. Germline V gene lookup returns CDR1 SGHTA and CDR2 FQGNSA. V lost 5 bases to trimming and J lost 6 bases; unmatched junction nucleotides: 7. There are 14 residues in the CDR3. The CDR3 protein is CASSAQRGSNEQFF. CDR3 bases: TGTGCCAGCAGCGCCCAGCGGGGCAGCAATGAGCAGTTCTTC.

The V call is TRBV7-2, the J call TRBJ2-3; D gene ambiguous. The V end was cut by 2 bases, the J end by 5 bases, with 5 bases between. Germline values: CDR1 SGHTA, CDR2 FQGNSA. The CDR3 runs 12 residues. The CDR3 DNA reads TGTGCCAGCAGCTTATCCATAGATACGCAGTATTTT. As protein: CASSLSIDTQYF.

The chain recombines TRBV7-9 with TRBJ1-1, with a possible D match to TRBD1 (5 bases). The germline V gene encodes CDR1 SEHNR and CDR2 FQNEAQ (reference sequence). The germline V and J ends were trimmed by 1 base and 0 bases, with 9 bases remaining between them. This CDR3 contains 15 residues. CDR3 residues: CASSLVGEMNTEAFF. DNA of the CDR3: TGTGCCAGCAGCTTAGTAGGGGAAATGAACACTGAAGCTTTCTTT. Looking up the rest from reference TRBV7-9 and TRBJ1-1 gives the full variable domain: DTGVSQNPRHKITKRGQNVTFRCDPISEHNRLYWYRQTLGQGPEFLTYFQNEAQLEKSRLLSDRFSAERPKGSFSTLEIQRTEQGDSAMYLCASSLVGEMNTEAFFGQGTRLTVV.

This rearrangement joins TRBV28 to TRBJ2-1; the D gene is possibly TRBD1 (8 bases). This CDR3 contains 15 residues. Germline values: CDR1 MDHEN, CDR2 SYDVKM. Trimming removed 5 bases at V and 4 bases at J, with 15 bases between. In DNA form, the CDR3 reads TGTGCCAGCAGTACGACAGGGGAGGGGTACAATGAGCAGTTCTTC. Protein: CASSTTGEGYNEQFF.

This chain uses TRBV10-2 with TRBJ1-2, with D possibly being TRBD1 (5 bases). The length of the CDR3 is 14 residues. The ends were cut back, 6 bases at V and 7 bases at J, with 18 bases in the middle. Germline V CDR1 and CDR2: WSHSY, SAAADI. CDR3 in DNA: TGCGCCAGCAGCGAAGGTTTGGGGGAGGGTGGCTACACCTTC. This encodes CASSEGLGEGGYTF.

V usage is TRBV28 and J usage is TRBJ1-1; 7 nucleotides line up with TRBD1. Germline loops: CDR1 MDHEN, CDR2 SYDVKM. Trimming removed 5 bases from V and 7 bases from J; junction bases left unmatched: 13. The CDR3 is made up of 15 amino acids. In DNA, the CDR3 is TGTGCCAGCAGTACGACAGGGCGGGGTATGGTTGAAGCTTTCTTT. It codes for CASSTTGRGMVEAFF.

The chain links TRBV7-2 to TRBJ1-6, with TRBD1 matching over 10 bases. Per the germline V gene, CDR1 is SGHTA and CDR2 is FQGNSA. With V trimmed by 5 bases and J by 10 bases, 5 bases remained unmatched. This CDR3 is built from 14 residues. The CDR3 spells CASSPGTGVSPLHF. CDR3 in DNA: TGTGCCAGCAGCCCCGGGACAGGGGTATCACCCCTCCACTTT.